Following are 17 T cell receptor beta chains from one sample sequenced in a study of cytomegalovirus exposure and HLA in healthy donors. Produced via immunoSEQ multiplex PCR; TCRdb's table is partial and in-frame only. The repertoire holds tens of thousands of clones, with 90% as singletons. The sequenced sample consisted of PBMCs. These receptors were obtained from a man between 18 and 29 years old in good health and CMV-seronegative.

This chain links TRBV6-1 with TRBJ1-4; D possibly corresponds to TRBD1 (5 bases). The CDR3 contains 19 residues. Germline V gene data show CDR1 as MNHNS and CDR2 as SASEGT. V was pared by 0 bases and J by 4 bases, with 21 bases between. This CDR3 reads CASSEAKDTLGPLNEKLFF. As DNA, the CDR3 is TGTGCCAGCAGTGAAGCCAAGGACACTTTGGGGCCCCTTAATGAAAAACTGTTTTTT.

The genes are TRBV2 and TRBJ2-5, with TRBD2 matching over 8 bases. In germline, CDR1 is SNHLY, CDR2 FYNNEI. The CDR3 consists of 12 residues. J lost 5 bases, V lost 6 bases, and 2 bases had no gene match. The CDR3, as DNA: TGTGCCAGCAGCGGGAGGGGGGAGACCCAGTACTTC. Encoded protein: CASSGRGETQYF.

The rearrangement uses TRBV7-2 and TRBJ2-6; no definite D call. The V end lost 3 bases, the J end lost 0 bases, and 12 bases lay between the germline ends. Germline lookup yields CDR1 SGHTA and CDR2 FQGNSA. This CDR3 has 17 amino acids. The DNA for the CDR3 is TGTGCCAGCAGCTTTGTCTATGCCTCCTCTGGGGCCAACGTCCTGACTTTC. This encodes CASSFVYASSGANVLTF.

V gene TRBV10-3 combines with J gene TRBJ2-3, with TRBD1 matching 7 bases. Germline V lookup: CDR1 ENHRY, CDR2 SYGVKD. V was clipped by 4 bases and J by 2 bases; unmatched bases: 6. The CDR3 has 15 residues. The chain's CDR3 is CAISGRQGSTDTQYF. Here the CDR3 DNA reads TGTGCCATCAGTGGAAGACAGGGATCCACAGATACGCAGTATTTT.

The chain uses TRBV7-3 and TRBJ2-4; tentatively, D is TRBD1 (6 bases). CDR1 and CDR2 (germline): SGHTA, FQGTGA. Trimming pared 5 bases from V and 4 bases from J, leaving 12 bases between. The CDR3 is 14 amino acids. In nucleotides, the CDR3 is TGTGCCAGCAGCATCCGGACAGAGAAAAACATTCAGTACTTC. Translating it yields CASSIRTEKNIQYF.

The chain uses TRBV12-5 and TRBJ2-1; D remains ambiguous. The V and J ends lost 3 bases and 4 bases respectively, with 4 bases between them. This CDR3 is 12 amino acids long. Germline values: CDR1 LGHNT, CDR2 FRNRAP. As DNA, the CDR3 is TGTGCTAGTGGTTTACAATACAATGAGCAGTTCTTC. This encodes CASGLQYNEQFF.

This chain links TRBV4-2 with TRBJ1-3; D call uncertain. This CDR3 has 18 amino acids. Trimming removed 6 bases at V and 0 bases at J, with 21 bases between. From germline, CDR1 is LGHNA and CDR2 YNFKEQ. The CDR3 here is CASRHVGAGGNSGNTIYF. The CDR3 nucleotides read TGTGCCAGCAGACACGTCGGCGCGGGCGGGAACTCTGGAAACACCATATATTTT.

DNA of the CDR3: TGTGCCAGCAGCCCCCGGGGGGCCTCCTACAATGAGCAGTTCTTC. It translates to CASSPRGASYNEQFF. This sequence joins TRBV5-6 and TRBJ2-1, with D possibly being TRBD2 (7 bases). The V gene's germline CDR1 is SGHDT and CDR2 YYEEEE. Trimming pared 4 bases from V and 0 bases from J, leaving 11 bases between. The CDR3 is 15 amino acids.

The chain links TRBV13 to TRBJ2-2; 13 positions agree with TRBD2. Germline V gene lookup returns CDR1 PRHDT and CDR2 FYEKMQ (reference sequence). This CDR3 comprises 16 residues. Trimming removed 6 bases from V and 4 bases from J; junction bases left unmatched: 5. CDR3 sequence: CASSPGLAGSTGELFF. CDR3 DNA: TGTGCCAGCAGTCCGGGACTAGCGGGAAGCACCGGGGAGCTGTTTTTT.

J is TRBJ2-7 and V is TRBV5-1; 11 nucleotides match TRBD1. The V gene end was trimmed by 2 bases and the J gene end by 4 bases; junction bases not matched to a gene: 8. Per the germline V gene, CDR1 is SGHRS and CDR2 is YFSETQ. The CDR3 sequence is 16 residues long. CDR3 sequence: CASSFHPGTGGYEQYF. In nucleotides, the CDR3 is TGCGCCAGCAGCTTCCACCCCGGGACAGGGGGTTACGAGCAGTACTTC.

This clone was seen a few times. The V gene is TRBV19, the J gene TRBJ2-2; the D gene is possibly TRBD2 (5 bases). Trimming took off 3 bases at V and 1 base at J, with 9 bases between the two ends. Germline V gives CDR1 LNHDA, CDR2 SQIVND (reference sequence). This CDR3 spans 15 amino acids. This chain's CDR3 is CASSISAENTGELFF. The CDR3 bases are TGTGCCAGTAGTATTTCAGCGGAGAACACCGGGGAGCTGTTTTTT.

V gene TRBV19 combines with J gene TRBJ1-5; no definite D call. Trimming shortened V by 2 bases and J by 4 bases, and 15 bases separated the two germline ends. In germline, CDR1 is LNHDA, CDR2 SQIVND (reference sequence). The length of the CDR3 is 16 residues. In DNA form, the CDR3 reads TGTGCCAGTAGTATAAACTTGGTACCGAAGAATCAGCCCCAGCATTTT. Protein sequence: CASSINLVPKNQPQHF. Using reference TRBV19 and TRBJ1-5 for the parts outside the CDR3, the full variable domain is DGGITQSPKYLFRKEGQNVTLSCEQNLNHDAMYWYRQDPGQGLRLIYYSQIVNDFQKGDIAEGYSVSREKKESFPLTVTSAQKNPTAFYLCASSINLVPKNQPQHFGDGTRLSIL.

The chain combines TRBV10-3 with TRBJ1-3; TRBD1 might be the D (6 bases). V was clipped by 8 bases and J by 1 base, with 15 bases between them. Germline CDR1 ENHRY, CDR2 SYGVKD. CDR3 length equals 15 residues. For the CDR3, the DNA is TGTGCCATCGGGCGGGGGGGGCTTTCTGGAAACACCATATATTTT. This translates into CAIGRGGLSGNTIYF.

This chain links TRBV7-9 with TRBJ2-7; 10 bases agree with TRBD1. Germline V CDR1 and CDR2: SEHNR, FQNEAQ (reference sequence). J lost 5 bases, V lost 3 bases, and 4 bases had no gene match. This CDR3 contains 14 residues. CDR3 DNA: TGTGCCAGCAGCTTCCCGGGACAGGGGAACGAGCAGTACTTC. Translation: CASSFPGQGNEQYF.

The chain uses TRBV4-1 and TRBJ2-6, with 14 bases fitting TRBD2. V was pared by 3 bases and J by 4 bases, with 8 bases of the junction left unmatched. CDR1 MGHRA and CDR2 YSYEKL come from the germline V gene. CDR3 length: 19 amino acids. CDR3 coding DNA: TGCGCCAGCAGCCAGGGTAGACTAGCGGGAGGGCCGGGGGCCAACGTCCTGACTTTC. Translation: CASSQGRLAGGPGANVLTF.

The chain recombines TRBV10-2 with TRBJ1-1, with no clear D. Germline V gene data show CDR1 as WSHSY and CDR2 as SAAADI. V lost 4 bases to trimming and J lost 6 bases, with 9 bases between them. The CDR3 length is 12 residues. DNA of the CDR3: TGCGCCAGCAGTGCGGGTGCGCCTGAAGCTTTCTTT. Encoded protein: CASSAGAPEAFF.

V gene TRBV5-1 combines with J gene TRBJ2-1; 9 nucleotides line up with TRBD1. Germline V gives CDR1 SGHRS, CDR2 YFSETQ. Trimming took 3 bases from V and 6 from J; bases not matched to a gene: 10. This CDR3 is built from 16 residues. The DNA of the CDR3 is TGCGCCAGCAGCTCTCCCGGGACAGGGAGGGGCAATGAGCAGTTCTTC. Amino acid sequence: CASSSPGTGRGNEQFF.